This T cell receptor (beta chain) came from a study of T cell responses to AZD1222 COVID-19 vaccine. This clone was found a few times. Its antigen is currently unknown. Study conclusions and caveats: Without day 14 samples, only post-peak T cell repertoires were studied. Only 6 or 7 individuals given AZD1222 were seropositive at baseline. Females outnumbered males among donors, who were mostly white British; clonal diversity was possibly underestimated. Following two doses of AZD1222, Spike-specific TCR breadth and depth rose.

Using immunoSEQ multiplex PCR, the repertoire was profiled, and TCRdb retains in-frame clones only, with some absent. The sample yields 97,000 or so clones, roughly 86% seen once. This sequence originates from an adult in good health. The sample consisted of peripheral blood, taken on day 0 of AZD1222 vaccination.

CDR3 coding DNA: TGTGCCAGCAGGAACCGGGACAGGGGGTCGAACACTGAAGCTTTCTTT. Translated, it gives CASRNRDRGSNTEAFF. V gene TRBV28 combines with J gene TRBJ1-1; 11 nucleotides line up with TRBD1. V lost 6 bases to trimming and J lost 1 base; unmatched junction nucleotides: 7. The CDR3 is 16 amino acids. Germline V gene sequence: CDR1 MDHEN, CDR2 SYDVKM.